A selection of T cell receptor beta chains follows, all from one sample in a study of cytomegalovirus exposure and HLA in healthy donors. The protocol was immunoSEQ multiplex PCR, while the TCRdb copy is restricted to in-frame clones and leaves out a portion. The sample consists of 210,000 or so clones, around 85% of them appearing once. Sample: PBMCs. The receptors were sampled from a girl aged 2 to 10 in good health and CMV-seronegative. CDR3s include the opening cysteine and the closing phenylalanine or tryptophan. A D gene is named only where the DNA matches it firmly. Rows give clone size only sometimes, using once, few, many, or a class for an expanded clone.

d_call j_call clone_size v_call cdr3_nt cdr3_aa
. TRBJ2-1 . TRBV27 TGTGCCAGCAGTCCCCAGACTGGTAATGAGCAGTTCTTC CASSPQTGNEQFF
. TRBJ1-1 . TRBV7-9 TGTGCCAGCAGCGCGTGGACGGGCGGGACTGAAGCTTTCTTT CASSAWTGGTEAFF
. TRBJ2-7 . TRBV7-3 TGTGCCAGCAGCCCTCTTCGGACTGCTGTCTACGAGCAGTACTTC CASSPLRTAVYEQYF
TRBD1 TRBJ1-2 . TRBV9 TGTGCCAGCAGCGTAGGCCAGGGGGCCAACGGTGGCTACACCTTC CASSVGQGANGGYTF
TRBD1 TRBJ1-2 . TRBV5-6 TGTGCCAGCAGCGAGAGAGACAGGGCTCCTTATGGCTACACCTTC CASSERDRAPYGYTF
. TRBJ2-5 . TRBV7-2 TGTGCCAGCAGCTTAGGACAGTTAGAGACCCAGTACTTC CASSLGQLETQYF
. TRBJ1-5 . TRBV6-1 TGTGCCAGCTCCCCTGTGTGGGGGGAGATGGAGCCCCAGCATTTT CASSPVWGEMEPQHF
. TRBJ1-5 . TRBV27 TGTGCCAGCAGTTCAAACGACAGGAGACATAGCAATCAGCCCCAGCATTTT CASSSNDRRHSNQPQHF
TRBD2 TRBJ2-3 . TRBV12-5 TGTGCTAGTGGTTTGCGGGGGGGCGCTAGCACAGATACGCAGTATTTT CASGLRGGASTDTQYF
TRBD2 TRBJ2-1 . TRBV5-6 TGTGCCAGCAGCTTACCGGGACTAGCGGGGGTTGAGCAGTTCTTC CASSLPGLAGVEQFF
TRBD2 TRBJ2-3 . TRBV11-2 TGTGCCAGCAGCTTGGGCGGGAGGGCCCTCACAGATACGCAGTATTTT CASSLGGRALTDTQYF
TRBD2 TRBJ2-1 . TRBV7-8 TGTGCCAGCAGACGGACTAGCGGGAGTGGGGAGGTGTTCTTC CASRRTSGSGEVFF
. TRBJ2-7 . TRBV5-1 TGCGCCAGCAGTCCCAGACAGGATTCCTACGAGCAGTACTTC CASSPRQDSYEQYF
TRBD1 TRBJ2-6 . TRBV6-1 TGTGCCAGCAGTGGAGGAGCCGGGACAGGGTCTGGGGCCAACGTCCTGACTTTC CASSGGAGTGSGANVLTF
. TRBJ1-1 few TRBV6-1 TGTGCCAGCGTCCAGGGAGGGGGAGGGACTGAAGCTTTCTTT CASVQGGGGTEAFF
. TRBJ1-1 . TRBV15 TGTGCCACCAGCAGAGCCACATTGGCTGAAGCTTTCTTT CATSRATLAEAFF
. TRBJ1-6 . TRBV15 TGTGCCACCAGCAGAGGCATGGGGCAGGTTTCACCCCTCCACTTT CATSRGMGQVSPLHF
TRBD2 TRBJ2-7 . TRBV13 TGTGCCAGCAGCTTACATGGGACTAGCGGATACTACGAGCAGTACTTC CASSLHGTSGYYEQYF
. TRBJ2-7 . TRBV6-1 TGTGCCAGCAGTGAGGGAGACACCTCCTACGAGCAGTACTTC CASSEGDTSYEQYF
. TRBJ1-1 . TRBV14 TGTGCCAGCAGCCAAGACCCACCGAGCACTGAAGCTTTCTTT CASSQDPPSTEAFF
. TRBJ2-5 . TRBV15 . CATKGVAGGSYF
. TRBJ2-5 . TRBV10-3 TGTGCCATCACAAGGGGGATCCAAGAGACCCAGTACTTC CAITRGIQETQYF
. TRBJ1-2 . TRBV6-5 TGTGCCAGCAGTGGTAGGGATCAGGGTGGCTACACCTTC CASSGRDQGGYTF
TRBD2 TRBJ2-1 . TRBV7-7 TGTGCCAGCAGCTTACGGCGGGAGAGCTCCTACAATGAGCAGTTCTTC CASSLRRESSYNEQFF
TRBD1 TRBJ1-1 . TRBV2 TGTGCCAGCAGTAACGGACAGGGTCTGCGAGCTTTCTTT CASSNGQGLRAFF
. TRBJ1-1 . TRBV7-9 TGTGCCAGCAGCCTGAGGAATGAAGCTTTCTTT CASSLRNEAFF
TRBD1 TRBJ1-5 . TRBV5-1 TGCGCCAGCAGTTTAGACAGGGATCAGCCCCAGCATTTT CASSLDRDQPQHF
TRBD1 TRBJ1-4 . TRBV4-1 TGCGCCAGCAGCCAAGACAGGGGGAGGGAAAAACTGTTTTTT CASSQDRGREKLFF
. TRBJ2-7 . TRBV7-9 TGTGCCAGCACCTCCCCAGACAGTCTTTACGAGCAGTACTTC CASTSPDSLYEQYF
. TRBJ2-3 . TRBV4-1 TGCGCCAGCAGCCAAGGGGACATCCTCACAGATACGCAGTATTTT CASSQGDILTDTQYF
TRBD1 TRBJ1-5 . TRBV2 TGTGCCAGCAGACGCAGGGGGAGCAATCAGCCCCAGCATTTT CASRRRGSNQPQHF
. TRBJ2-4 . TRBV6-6 TGTGCCAGCACCACAGACAGGACAGTCAAAAACATTCAGTACTTC CASTTDRTVKNIQYF
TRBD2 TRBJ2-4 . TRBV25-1 TGTGCCAGCAGTGGGGGGACTAGCGGGGGGTTAGCCAAAAACATTCAGTACTTC CASSGGTSGGLAKNIQYF
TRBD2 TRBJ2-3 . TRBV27 TGTGCCAGCCGGTCCCCCGCGGGGGCAGATACGCAGTATTTT CASRSPAGADTQYF
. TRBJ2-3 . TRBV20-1 TGCAGTGCTACGGGTCGCGAGACGCAGTATTTT CSATGRETQYF
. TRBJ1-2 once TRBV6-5 TGTGCCAGCAGCTTCTCAAGACAGAGCTATGGCTACACCTTC CASSFSRQSYGYTF